The entry below describes one TCR beta chain. Germline V gives CDR1 LNHDA, CDR2 SQIVND (reference sequence). The J segment lost 7 bases and the V segment lost 3 bases, leaving 12 bases of the junction unmatched. The CDR3 has 16 residues. Clones were sequenced by immunoSEQ multiplex PCR, and TCRdb holds only the in-frame ones, with some missing. Counted here are about 95,000 clones, 70% to 90% occurring once; the ten biggest clones make up 6% to 9%. Time point denoted: baseline pretreatment blood. Treatment meaning: 15 Gy SBRT to primary tumor, nephrectomy 4 weeks later. The sample is drawn from a study of radiation and T cells in renal cell carcinoma.

The clonotype was recovered from a man in his fifties with renal cell carcinoma. The chain links TRBV19 to TRBJ2-4, with 7 bases aligning to TRBD1. The sequencing here drew on blood, taken from a patient whose treatment included radiotherapy and nephrectomy. The CDR3 region has the DNA TGTGCCAGTAGTATTCAGACAGGGAAGATGAAGAACATTCAGTACTTC. Protein: CASSIQTGKMKNIQYF. The full variable domain, in which reference TRBV19 and TRBJ2-4 provide the parts outside the CDR3, is DGGITQSPKYLFRKEGQNVTLSCEQNLNHDAMYWYRQDPGQGLRLIYYSQIVNDFQKGDIAEGYSVSREKKESFPLTVTSAQKNPTAFYLCASSIQTGKMKNIQYFGAGTRLSVL.